The TCR beta chain described here comes from a study of shared clonotypes between healthy human individuals. Regarding the study as a whole: Owing to a small donor count, the genetic and exposure-history diversity represented was limited.

The V gene's germline CDR1 is MGHRA and CDR2 YSYEKL. The CDR3 totals 14 residues. Trimming pared 7 bases from V and 1 base from J, leaving 13 bases between. The assay was carried out at the deep level. Here immunoSEQ multiplex PCR was the method, and the copy in TCRdb shows in-frame clones only, minus some. Here the sample spans hundreds of thousands of clones, around 78% being singletons. Naive CD4+ cells were CD45RA-selected; the remaining cells were memory. As regards this clone: Its antigen is unknown.

This TCR derives from a woman under 40 in good health. Sequences were obtained from memory CD4+ T cells sorted from blood. The sample's subset: CD45RA-negative fraction. The chain is built from TRBV4-1 and TRBJ1-1, with D uncertain. The CDR3 spells CASTHLTRNTEAFF. The CDR3 DNA follows: TGCGCCAGCACCCACTTGACACGGAACACTGAAGCTTTCTTT.